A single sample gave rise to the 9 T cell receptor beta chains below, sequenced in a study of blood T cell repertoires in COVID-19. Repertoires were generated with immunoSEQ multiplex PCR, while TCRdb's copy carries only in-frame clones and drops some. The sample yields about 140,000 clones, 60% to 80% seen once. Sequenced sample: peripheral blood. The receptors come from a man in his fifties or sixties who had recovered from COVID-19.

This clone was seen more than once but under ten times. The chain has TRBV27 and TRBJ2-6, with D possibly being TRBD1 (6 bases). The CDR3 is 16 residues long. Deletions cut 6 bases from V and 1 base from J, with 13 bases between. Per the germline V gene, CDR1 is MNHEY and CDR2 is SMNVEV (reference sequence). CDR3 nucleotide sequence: TGTGCCAGCAGACGCCGGACAGTTTCTGGGGCCAACGTCCTGACTTTC. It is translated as CASRRRTVSGANVLTF. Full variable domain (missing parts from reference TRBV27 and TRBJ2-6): EAQVTQNPRYLITVTGKKLTVTCSQNMNHEYMSWYRQDPGLGLRQIYYSMNVEVTDKGDVPEGYKVSRKEKRNFPLILESPSPNQTSLYFCASRRRTVSGANVLTFGAGSRLTVL.

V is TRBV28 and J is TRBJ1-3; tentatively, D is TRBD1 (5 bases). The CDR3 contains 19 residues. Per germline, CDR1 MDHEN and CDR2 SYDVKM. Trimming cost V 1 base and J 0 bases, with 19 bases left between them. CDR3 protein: CASSLSDLGRRPSGNTIYF. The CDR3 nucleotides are TGTGCCAGCAGTTTATCAGATCTGGGGCGGCGCCCCTCTGGAAACACCATATATTTT.

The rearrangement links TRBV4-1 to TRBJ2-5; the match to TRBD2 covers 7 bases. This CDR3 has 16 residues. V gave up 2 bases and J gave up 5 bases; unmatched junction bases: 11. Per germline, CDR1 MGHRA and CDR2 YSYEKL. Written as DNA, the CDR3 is TGCGCCAGCAGCCAAATACTAGCGCCCGTGAAGGAGACCCAGTACTTC. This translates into CASSQILAPVKETQYF.

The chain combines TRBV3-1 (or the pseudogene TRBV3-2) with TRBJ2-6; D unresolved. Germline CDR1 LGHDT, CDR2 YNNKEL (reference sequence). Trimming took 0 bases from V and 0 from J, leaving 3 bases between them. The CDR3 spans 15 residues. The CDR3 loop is CASSQDLSGANVLTF. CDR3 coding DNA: TGTGCCAGCAGCCAAGATCTCTCTGGGGCCAACGTCCTGACTTTC.

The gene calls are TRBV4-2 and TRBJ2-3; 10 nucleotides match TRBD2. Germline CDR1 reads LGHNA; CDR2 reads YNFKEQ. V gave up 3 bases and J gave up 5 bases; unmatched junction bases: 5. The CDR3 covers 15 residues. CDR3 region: CASSQALAGRDTQYF. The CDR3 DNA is TGTGCCAGCAGCCAGGCACTAGCGGGACGAGATACGCAGTATTTT.

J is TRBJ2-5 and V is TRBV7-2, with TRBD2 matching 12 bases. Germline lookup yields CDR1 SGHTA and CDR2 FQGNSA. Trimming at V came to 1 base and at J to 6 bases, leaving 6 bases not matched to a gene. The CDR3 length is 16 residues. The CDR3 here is CASSLGTSGGMKTQYF. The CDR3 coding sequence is TGTGCCAGCAGCTTAGGAACTAGCGGGGGGATGAAGACCCAGTACTTC.

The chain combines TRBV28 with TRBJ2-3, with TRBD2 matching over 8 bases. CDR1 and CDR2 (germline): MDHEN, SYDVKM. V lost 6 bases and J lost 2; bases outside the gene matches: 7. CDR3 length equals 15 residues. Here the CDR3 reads CASSRTSGSTDTQYF. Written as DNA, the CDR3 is TGTGCCAGCAGCCGAACTAGCGGCTCCACAGATACGCAGTATTTT.

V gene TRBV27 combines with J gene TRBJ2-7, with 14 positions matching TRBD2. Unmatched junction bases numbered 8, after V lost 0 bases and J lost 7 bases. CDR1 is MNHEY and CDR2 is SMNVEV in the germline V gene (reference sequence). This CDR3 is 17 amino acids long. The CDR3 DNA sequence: TGTGCCAGCAGTTTATCCTCAGGACTAGCGGGAGGTCGGGAGCAGTACTTC. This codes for CASSLSSGLAGGREQYF.

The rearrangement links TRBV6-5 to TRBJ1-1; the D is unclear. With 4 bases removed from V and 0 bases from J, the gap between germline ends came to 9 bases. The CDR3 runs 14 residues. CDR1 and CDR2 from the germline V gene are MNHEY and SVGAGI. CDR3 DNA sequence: TGTGCCAGCAGTTGGGGAGACATGAACACTGAAGCTTTCTTT. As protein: CASSWGDMNTEAFF.